This TCR beta chain is from a study of cytomegalovirus exposure and HLA in healthy donors. PCR amplification relied on 60 Vbeta primers (plus 13 Jbeta primers). The assay was immunoSEQ multiplex PCR, and TCRdb's table has in-frame clones only and misses some. The repertoire consists of roughly 290,000 clones, with around 90% occurring once and the leading ten covering roughly 2.3%. There are 16 residues in the CDR3. Per the germline V gene, CDR1 is SGHDN and CDR2 is FVKESK. The J segment lost 6 bases and the V segment lost 3 bases, leaving 6 bases of the junction unmatched. In the case of this clone: The sample has other DNA sequences that encode this CDR3 too.

Material for sequencing was PBMCs. The source of this sequence is a woman younger than 30 in good health and CMV-seronegative. V and J are TRBV14 and TRBJ1-6; 9 bases match TRBD1. CDR3 nucleotide sequence: TGTGCCAGCAGCCAGACATTGGACAGGGGTAATTCACCCCTCCACTTT. Encoded protein: CASSQTLDRGNSPLHF.